This entry lists 30 T cell receptor beta chains sequenced from one sample in a study of lymphopenia after photon versus proton radiotherapy. Clones were sequenced by immunoSEQ multiplex PCR, and TCRdb holds only the in-frame ones, with some missing. The table has some 21,000 clones, 85% seen once. Sequencing was performed on peripheral blood, taken from a patient treated with photon-based radiotherapy. These receptor sequences come from a man between 60 and 75 years old with pancreatic cancer.

This rearrangement joins TRBV25-1 to TRBJ1-2, with D perhaps TRBD1 (5 bases). The CDR3 extends over 15 amino acids. V lost 1 base to trimming and J lost 2 bases, with 11 bases between them. Germline V gives CDR1 MGHDK, CDR2 SYGVNS. The DNA for the CDR3 is TGTGCCAGCAGTGAATTAGGTCAGGGAAACTATGGCTACACCTTC. Protein sequence: CASSELGQGNYGYTF.

The chain combines TRBV6-6 with TRBJ1-6; D not resolved. The CDR3 consists of 13 residues. The V end lost 8 bases, the J end lost 7 bases, and 12 bases lay between the germline ends. Germline values: CDR1 MNHNY, CDR2 SVGAGI (reference sequence). The CDR3 bases are TGTGCCAGCCGGAGGTCGGGGAATTCACCCCTCCACTTT. It codes for CASRRSGNSPLHF.

This rearrangement joins TRBV2 to TRBJ2-5; TRBD2 might be the D (6 bases). The closer fit of TRBJ2-7 to the DNA end suggests the J call may be wrong. This CDR3 spans 12 amino acids. Germline CDR1 is SNHLY and CDR2 is FYNNEI. The CDR3 here is CATGTGSYEQYF. DNA of the CDR3: TGTGCCACTGGGACTGGCTCCTACGAGCAGTACTTC.

The chain recombines TRBV6-4 with TRBJ2-3; 7 bases agree with TRBD1. V lost 5 bases and J lost 2; bases outside the gene matches: 10. In germline, CDR1 is MRHNA, CDR2 SNTAGT. The CDR3 consists of 16 residues. Here the CDR3 reads CASSQGTDTHTDTQYF. The CDR3 DNA reads TGTGCCAGCAGTCAGGGGACAGACACTCACACAGATACGCAGTATTTT.

The V gene is TRBV30, the J gene TRBJ1-1; maybe TRBD1 (5 bases). CDR1 and CDR2 from the germline V gene are GTSNPN and SVGIG (reference sequence). The CDR3 is 18 residues long. With 0 bases removed from V and 3 bases from J, the gap between germline ends came to 23 bases. The CDR3 loop is CAWSVLRGSWGLDTEAFF. CDR3 sequence (DNA): TGTGCCTGGAGTGTACTGCGGGGGTCGTGGGGGTTGGACACTGAAGCTTTCTTT.

The chain is built from TRBV18 and TRBJ1-1, with unresolved D. This CDR3 spans 14 amino acids. Looked up from germline, CDR1 is KGHSH and CDR2 is LQKENI. V lost 3 bases and J lost 6, with 14 bases in between. Here the CDR3 DNA reads TGTGCCAGCTCACCCGTGCCCAGTACTGCTGAAGCTTTCTTT. Translated: CASSPVPSTAEAFF.

The chain is built from TRBV5-1 and TRBJ2-5; D gene uncertain. The germline V and J ends were trimmed by 1 base and 1 base, with 5 bases remaining between them. The CDR3 has 13 residues. Germline CDR1 and CDR2: SGHRS and YFSETQ. CDR3 sequence reads: CASSLPVQETQYF. The CDR3 DNA reads as TGCGCCAGCAGCTTGCCAGTCCAAGAGACCCAGTACTTC.

The chain is built from TRBV6-6 and TRBJ1-4, with D perhaps matching TRBD1 (6 bases). This CDR3 is 13 amino acids long. Trimming took off 7 bases at V and 3 bases at J, with 9 bases between the two ends. Germline CDR1 and CDR2: MNHNY and SVGAGI (reference sequence). CDR3 sequence reads: CASTRTANEKLFF. As DNA, the CDR3 is TGTGCCAGCACTCGGACAGCTAATGAAAAACTGTTTTTT.

V and J are TRBV21-1 and TRBJ2-5; whether TRBD2, the table's D call, matches the DNA was not checked. TRBV21-1 represents a pseudogene. This CDR3 is 17 amino acids long. The CDR3 nucleotides are TGTGCCAGCAGCAAAGTTGGATTGGCGGGGGACCAAGAGACCCAGTACTTC. Its protein is CASSKVGLAGDQETQYF.

V is TRBV9 and J is TRBJ2-7, with a possible D match to TRBD2 (6 bases). CDR1 is SGDLS and CDR2 is YYNGEE in the germline V gene. The CDR3 sequence is 12 residues long. Trimming removed 5 bases from V and 5 bases from J, with 11 bases in between. The CDR3 sequence is CASSGAGNEQYF. The CDR3, as DNA: TGTGCCAGCAGTGGGGCGGGGAACGAGCAGTACTTC.

CDR3 sequence (DNA): TGTGCCAGCAGTTATTCCGGACAGGGGATGTACTATGGCTACACCTTC. It yields the protein CASSYSGQGMYYGYTF. V is TRBV6-5 and J is TRBJ1-2; 9 nucleotides align to TRBD1. V dropped 3 bases and J dropped 3; count of bases not matched to a gene: 8. Germline CDR1 MNHEY, CDR2 SVGAGI. This CDR3 has 16 residues.

V and J are TRBV6-5 and TRBJ2-4; 7 bases match TRBD1. V lost 5 bases to trimming and J lost 3 bases; unmatched junction nucleotides: 7. The V gene's germline CDR1 is MNHEY and CDR2 SVGAGI. The CDR3 runs 15 residues. The CDR3 sequence is CASSPDRADKNIQYF. For the CDR3, the DNA is TGTGCCAGCAGTCCCGACAGGGCGGACAAAAACATTCAGTACTTC.

V usage is TRBV15 and J usage is TRBJ2-2; 7 bases are a match to TRBD1. V lost 3 bases and J lost 6; bases outside the gene matches: 10. CDR3 length: 16 residues. Germline V gives CDR1 LNHNV, CDR2 YYDKDF (reference sequence). CDR3 sequence reads: CATSRDRSGWAGELFF. In nucleotides, the CDR3 is TGTGCCACCAGCAGGGACAGGTCGGGTTGGGCCGGGGAGCTGTTTTTT.

CDR3 coding DNA: TGTGCCAGCAGCGCGACTCCCTCCATTAATTCACCCCTCCACTTT. This gives the protein CASSATPSINSPLHF. The chain uses TRBV9 and TRBJ1-6, with no clear D. Trimming took off 3 bases at V and 6 bases at J, with 13 bases between the two ends. Germline V gene sequence: CDR1 SGDLS, CDR2 YYNGEE. The CDR3 spans 15 residues.

The rearrangement joins TRBV5-4 to TRBJ2-1; 9 bases line up with TRBD1. The CDR3 covers 16 residues. In germline, CDR1 is SGHNT, CDR2 YYREEE (reference sequence). With 2 bases clipped from V and 8 bases from J, the junction kept 11 bases outside the gene matches. The CDR3 nucleotides are TGTGCCAGCAGCTTACTTTCCGGGACAGGGAACGATGAGCAGTTCTTC. Translating it yields CASSLLSGTGNDEQFF.

This CDR3 reads CASSLGDTQYF. The CDR3 DNA sequence: TGTGCCAGCAGTTTAGGTGATACGCAGTATTTT. The chain couples TRBV6-5 to TRBJ2-3; unclear D gene. This CDR3 comprises 11 residues. Trimming removed 4 bases from V and 6 bases from J, with 5 bases in between. The germline V gene has CDR1 MNHEY and CDR2 SVGAGI.

This sequence joins TRBV4-3 and TRBJ1-2; 11 nucleotides line up with TRBD1. The CDR3 extends over 16 amino acids. Germline CDR1 and CDR2: LGHNA and YSLEER. V gave up 1 base and J gave up 4 bases; unmatched junction bases: 5. In nucleotides, the CDR3 is TGCGCCAGCAGCCAAGGTCCCGGGACAGGGGGCTATGGCTACACCTTC. Translating it yields CASSQGPGTGGYGYTF.

The chain couples TRBV7-6 to TRBJ2-7; 7 positions agree with TRBD1. The CDR3 contains 17 residues. Germline values: CDR1 SGHVS, CDR2 FNYEAQ. Trimming cost V 0 bases and J 1 base; bases outside gene matches: 9. The CDR3 protein is CASSLALDRMGSYEQYF. Written as DNA, the CDR3 is TGTGCCAGCAGCTTAGCCTTGGACAGGATGGGGTCCTACGAGCAGTACTTC.

This chain uses TRBV7-6 with TRBJ1-1; D remains ambiguous. V lost 1 base to trimming and J lost 2 bases, with 8 bases between them. Germline V gene lookup returns CDR1 SGHVS and CDR2 FNYEAQ. The CDR3 is 14 residues long. The CDR3 is CASSLGTGNTEAFF. The CDR3 bases are TGTGCCAGCAGCTTAGGGACCGGTAACACTGAAGCTTTCTTT. The full variable domain, rest sourced from reference TRBV7-6 and TRBJ1-1, is GAGVSQSPRYKVTKRGQDVALRCDPISGHVSLYWYRQALGQGPEFLTYFNYEAQQDKSGLPNDRFSAERPEGSISTLTIQRTEQRDSAMYRCASSLGTGNTEAFFGQGTRLTVV.

This chain links TRBV9 with TRBJ2-1; 8 positions agree with TRBD1. V lost 2 bases to trimming and J lost 0 bases; unmatched junction nucleotides: 4. Germline V CDR1 and CDR2: SGDLS, YYNGEE. The CDR3 is made up of 16 amino acids. DNA for the CDR3: TGTGCCAGCAGCGTTTGGGACAGGAGCTCCTACAATGAGCAGTTCTTC. Amino acids: CASSVWDRSSYNEQFF. Based on the CDR3 plus reference TRBV9 and TRBJ2-1, the full variable domain is DSGVTQTPKHLITATGQRVTLRCSPRSGDLSVYWYQQSLDQGLQFLIQYYNGEERAKGNILERFSAQQFPDLHSELNLSSLELGDSALYFCASSVWDRSSYNEQFFGPGTRLTVL.

CDR3 region: CASSQTFRGNTEAFF. The CDR3 nucleotides read TGCGCCAGCAGCCAGACTTTCAGGGGAAACACTGAAGCTTTCTTT. The chain is built from TRBV4-1 and TRBJ1-1, with D maybe TRBD1 (6 bases). V was cut by 3 bases and J by 2 bases, with 13 bases left in between. Germline loops: CDR1 MGHRA, CDR2 YSYEKL. The CDR3 runs 15 residues.

The rearrangement links TRBV30 to TRBJ1-2; D remains ambiguous. The ends were cut back, 3 bases at V and 4 bases at J, with 9 bases in the middle. The CDR3 runs 12 residues. Germline loops: CDR1 GTSNPN, CDR2 SVGIG (reference sequence). The CDR3 sequence is CAWSRGVYGYTF. DNA of the CDR3: TGTGCCTGGAGCCGCGGGGTCTATGGCTACACCTTC.

The rearrangement uses TRBV18 and TRBJ2-5, with D uncertain. From germline, CDR1 is KGHSH and CDR2 LQKENI. The CDR3 sequence is 14 residues long. V lost 1 base, J lost 5 bases, and 11 bases lay in between. DNA of the CDR3: TGTGCCAGCTCACCACAGTACCTGCGGGAGACCCAGTACTTC. It translates to CASSPQYLRETQYF.

The CDR3 DNA sequence: TGTGCCAGCAGCTCCCGACTAATAAACACCGGGGAGCTGTTTTTT. Protein sequence: CASSSRLINTGELFF. The V gene is TRBV7-6, the J gene TRBJ2-2; weak D call: TRBD2 (5 bases). Per the germline V gene, CDR1 is SGHVS and CDR2 is FNYEAQ. The ends were cut back, 4 bases at V and 2 bases at J, with 11 bases in the middle. CDR3 length equals 15 residues. Full variable domain (missing parts from reference TRBV7-6 and TRBJ2-2): GAGVSQSPRYKVTKRGQDVALRCDPISGHVSLYWYRQALGQGPEFLTYFNYEAQQDKSGLPNDRFSAERPEGSISTLTIQRTEQRDSAMYRCASSSRLINTGELFFGEGSRLTVL.

In this sample, this clone turned up once. V and J are TRBV15 and TRBJ2-1; D perhaps matches TRBD2 (5 bases). V was trimmed by 0 bases and J by 7 bases, leaving 19 bases between them. Germline V gene lookup returns CDR1 LNHNV and CDR2 YYDKDF (reference sequence). The CDR3 extends over 17 amino acids. CDR3 sequence: CATSRDPRGRGGNEQFF. CDR3 sequence (DNA): TGTGCCACCAGCAGAGATCCACGGGGTCGGGGTGGGAATGAGCAGTTCTTC.

This sequence joins TRBV7-3 and TRBJ2-2; D remains ambiguous. The CDR3 runs to 13 residues. V lost 1 base and J lost 4, with 4 bases in between. The V gene's germline CDR1 is SGHTA and CDR2 FQGTGA. CDR3 coding DNA: TGTGCCAGCAGCTTAAACCCCACCGGGGAGCTGTTTTTT. Translation gives CASSLNPTGELFF.

This sequence joins TRBV5-5 and TRBJ2-4; D ambiguous. Per germline, CDR1 SGHKS and CDR2 YYEKEE (reference sequence). The CDR3 spans 15 residues. Deletions cut 2 bases from V and 3 bases from J, with 12 bases between. The CDR3 nucleotides are TGTGCCAGCAGCTTTCAGCTTTTAGGCAAAAACATTCAGTACTTC. The encoded protein is CASSFQLLGKNIQYF.

This clone was seen only once. This rearrangement joins TRBV7-9 to TRBJ2-1, with 8 bases aligning to TRBD2. The CDR3 extends over 16 amino acids. Germline V gene lookup returns CDR1 SEHNR and CDR2 FQNEAQ (reference sequence). V lost 6 bases, J lost 7 bases, and 14 bases stayed unmatched. The chain's CDR3 is CASRGLTAGDGNEQFF. The CDR3 bases are TGTGCCAGCAGGGGACTAACAGCGGGGGATGGGAATGAGCAGTTCTTC.

The V and J genes are TRBV18 and TRBJ1-2; a weak D match, TRBD1 (5 bases). This CDR3 is 15 amino acids long. Germline-derived CDR1 and CDR2 are KGHSH and LQKENI. V was shortened by 3 bases and J by 3 bases, with 14 bases between the two germline ends. In nucleotides, the CDR3 is TGTGCCAGCTCACCCCGCGGGGGGGAGTACTATGGCTACACCTTC. This translates into CASSPRGGEYYGYTF.

This chain links TRBV10-3 with TRBJ2-3, with TRBD1 matching over 7 bases. The CDR3 loop spans 14 amino acids. CDR1 is ENHRY, CDR2 SYGVKD, per germline. V gave up 5 bases and J gave up 3 bases; unmatched junction bases: 5. In nucleotides, the CDR3 is TGTGCCATCAGTTTGCGACAGGGAACAGATACGCAGTATTTT. This gives the protein CAISLRQGTDTQYF.